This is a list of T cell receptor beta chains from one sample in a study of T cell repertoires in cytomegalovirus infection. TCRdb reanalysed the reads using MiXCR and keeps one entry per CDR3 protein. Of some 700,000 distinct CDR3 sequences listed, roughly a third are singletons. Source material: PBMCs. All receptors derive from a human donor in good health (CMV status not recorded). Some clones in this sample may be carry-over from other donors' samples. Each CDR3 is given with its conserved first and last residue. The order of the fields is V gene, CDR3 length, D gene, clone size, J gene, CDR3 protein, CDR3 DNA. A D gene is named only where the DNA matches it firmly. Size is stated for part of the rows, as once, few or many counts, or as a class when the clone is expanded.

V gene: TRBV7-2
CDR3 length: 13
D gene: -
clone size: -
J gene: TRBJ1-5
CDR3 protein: CASSRDPFQPQHF
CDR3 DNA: TGTGCCAGCAGCAGGGACCCGTTTCAGCCCCAGCATTTT

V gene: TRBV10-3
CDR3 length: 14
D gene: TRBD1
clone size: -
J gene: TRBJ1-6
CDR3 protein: CAISEGTDNSPLHF
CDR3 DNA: TGTGCCATCAGTGAGGGGACAGATAATTCACCCCTCCACTTT

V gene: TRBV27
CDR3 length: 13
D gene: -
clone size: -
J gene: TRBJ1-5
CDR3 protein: CASRLADNQPQHF
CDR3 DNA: TGTGCCAGCAGGCTGGCTGACAATCAGCCCCAGCATTTT

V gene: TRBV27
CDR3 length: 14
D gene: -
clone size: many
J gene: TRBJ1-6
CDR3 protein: CASSRNKANSPLHF
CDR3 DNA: TGTGCCAGCAGTAGGAACAAAGCTAATTCACCCCTCCACTTT

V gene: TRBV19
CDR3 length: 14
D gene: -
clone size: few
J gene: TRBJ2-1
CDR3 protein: CASSVRLVHNEQFF
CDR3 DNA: TGTGCCAGTAGTGTACGACTAGTTCACAATGAGCAGTTCTTC

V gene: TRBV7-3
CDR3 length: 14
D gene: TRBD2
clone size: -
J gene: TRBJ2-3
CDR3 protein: CASSYQRGGDTQYF
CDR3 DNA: TGTGCCAGCAGCTACCAGCGGGGGGGGGATACGCAGTATTTT

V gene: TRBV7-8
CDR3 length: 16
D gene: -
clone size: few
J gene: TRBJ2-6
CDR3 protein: CASSLDRPSGANVLTF
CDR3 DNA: TGTGCCAGCAGCCTAGACAGGCCCTCTGGGGCCAACGTCCTGACTTTC

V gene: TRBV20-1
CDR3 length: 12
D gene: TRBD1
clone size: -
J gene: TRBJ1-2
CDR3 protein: CSAPTGGYGYTF
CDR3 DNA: TGCAGTGCTCCGACAGGGGGCTATGGCTACACCTTC

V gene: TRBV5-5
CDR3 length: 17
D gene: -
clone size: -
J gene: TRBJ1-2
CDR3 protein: CASSFAGLGARNYGYTF
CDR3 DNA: TGTGCCAGCAGCTTCGCGGGTCTCGGGGCCCGGAACTATGGCTACACCTTC

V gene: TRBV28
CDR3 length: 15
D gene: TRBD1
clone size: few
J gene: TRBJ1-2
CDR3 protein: CASSLTGGPNYGYTF
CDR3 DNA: TGTGCCAGCAGTTTGACAGGGGGCCCAAACTATGGCTACACCTTC

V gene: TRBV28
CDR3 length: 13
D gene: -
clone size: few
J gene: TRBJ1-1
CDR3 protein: CANSLGRDTEAFF
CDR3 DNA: TGTGCCAACTCTCTAGGACGGGACACTGAAGCTTTCTTT

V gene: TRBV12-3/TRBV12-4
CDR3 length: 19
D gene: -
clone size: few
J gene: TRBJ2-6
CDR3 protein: CASSFRTPILGSGANVLTF
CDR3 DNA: TGTGCCAGCAGTTTTAGGACGCCCATTTTGGGATCTGGGGCCAACGTCCTGACTTTC

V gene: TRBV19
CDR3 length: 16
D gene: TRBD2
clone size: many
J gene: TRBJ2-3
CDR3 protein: CATKLRLAGTMDTQYF
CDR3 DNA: TGTGCCACCAAATTAAGACTAGCGGGGACCATGGATACGCAGTATTTT

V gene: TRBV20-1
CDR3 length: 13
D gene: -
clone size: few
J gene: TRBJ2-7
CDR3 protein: CSARFAGADEQYF
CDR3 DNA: TGCAGTGCTAGGTTCGCGGGGGCGGACGAGCAGTACTTC

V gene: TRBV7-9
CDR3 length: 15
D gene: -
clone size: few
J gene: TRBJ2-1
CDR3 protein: CASSLEPTSYNEQFF
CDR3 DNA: TGTGCCAGCAGCTTAGAGCCGACATCGTACAATGAGCAGTTCTTC

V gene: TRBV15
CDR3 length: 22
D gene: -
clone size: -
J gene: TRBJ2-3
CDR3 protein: CATSRARSGQNPPNASTDTQYF
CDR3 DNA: TGTGCCACCAGCAGAGCGAGAAGCGGACAGAACCCCCCAAATGCGAGCACAGATACGCAGTATTTT

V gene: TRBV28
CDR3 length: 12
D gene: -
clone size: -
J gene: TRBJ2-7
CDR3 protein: CASSWVGGEQYF
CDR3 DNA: TGTGCCAGCAGTTGGGTAGGAGGCGAGCAGTACTTC

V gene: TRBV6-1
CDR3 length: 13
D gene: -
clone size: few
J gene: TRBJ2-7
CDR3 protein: CASSYSGSYEQYF
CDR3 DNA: TGTGCCAGCAGTTATAGCGGTTCCTACGAGCAGTACTTC

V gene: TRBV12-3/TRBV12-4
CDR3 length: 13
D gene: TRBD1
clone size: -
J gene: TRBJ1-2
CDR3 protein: CASSRTGADGYTF
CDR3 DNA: TGTGCCAGCAGTCGCACAGGGGCGGATGGCTACACCTTC

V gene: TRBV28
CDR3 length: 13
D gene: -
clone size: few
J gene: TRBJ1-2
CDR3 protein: CASRSRRDYGYTF
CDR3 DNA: TGTGCCAGCAGGTCACGTAGGGACTATGGCTACACCTTC

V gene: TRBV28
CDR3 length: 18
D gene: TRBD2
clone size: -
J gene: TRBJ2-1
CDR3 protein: CASSKGLAGVGGYNEQFF
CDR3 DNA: TGTGCCAGCAGTAAAGGACTAGCGGGAGTGGGGGGGTACAATGAGCAGTTCTTC

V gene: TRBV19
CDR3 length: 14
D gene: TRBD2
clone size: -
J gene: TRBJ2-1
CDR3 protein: CASTSGALGDEQFF
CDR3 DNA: TGTGCCAGTACTAGCGGGGCCCTGGGGGATGAGCAGTTCTTC

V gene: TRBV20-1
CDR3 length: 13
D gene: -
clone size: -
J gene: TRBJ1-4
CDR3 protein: CSASGRGNEKLFF
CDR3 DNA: TGCAGTGCTAGCGGGAGGGGAAATGAAAAACTGTTTTTT

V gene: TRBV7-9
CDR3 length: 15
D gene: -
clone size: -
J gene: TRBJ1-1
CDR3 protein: CASSERQVLRLEAFF
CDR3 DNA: TGTGCCAGCAGCGAACGACAAGTTCTACGCCTTGAAGCTTTCTTT

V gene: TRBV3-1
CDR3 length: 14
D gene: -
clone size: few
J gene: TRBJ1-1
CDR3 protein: CASSQKTANTEAFF
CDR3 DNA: TGTGCCAGCAGCCAAAAGACGGCAAACACTGAAGCTTTCTTT

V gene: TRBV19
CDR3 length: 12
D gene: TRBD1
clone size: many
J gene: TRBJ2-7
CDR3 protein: CATADREGEQYF
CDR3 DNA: TGTGCCACCGCAGACAGGGAAGGCGAGCAGTACTTC

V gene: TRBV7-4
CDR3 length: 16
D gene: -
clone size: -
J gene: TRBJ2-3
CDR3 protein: CASSLSGPASADTQSF
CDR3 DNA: TGTGCCAGCAGCTTATCCGGGCCGGCTAGCGCAGATACGCAGTCTTTT

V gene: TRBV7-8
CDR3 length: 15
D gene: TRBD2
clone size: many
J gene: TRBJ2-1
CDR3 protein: CASSSGTSGGDEQFF
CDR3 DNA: TGTGCCAGCAGCTCCGGGACTAGTGGGGGTGATGAGCAGTTCTTC

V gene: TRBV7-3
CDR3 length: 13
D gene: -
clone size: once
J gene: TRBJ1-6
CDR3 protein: CASSPPGESPLHF
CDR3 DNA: TGTGCCAGCAGCCCCCCAGGGGAATCACCCCTCCACTTT

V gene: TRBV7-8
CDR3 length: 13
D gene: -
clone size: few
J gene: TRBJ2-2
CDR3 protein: CASSLFREGELFF
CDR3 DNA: TGTGCCAGCAGCTTATTTCGGGAAGGGGAGCTGTTTTTT

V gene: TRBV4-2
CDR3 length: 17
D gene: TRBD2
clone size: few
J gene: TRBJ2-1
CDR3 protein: CASSQDKISSGRAGEFF
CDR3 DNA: TGTGCCAGCAGCCAAGACAAGATTTCGAGCGGGAGGGCCGGGGAGTTCTTC

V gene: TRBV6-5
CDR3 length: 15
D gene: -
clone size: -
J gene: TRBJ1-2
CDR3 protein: CASSYSSHTVYGYTF
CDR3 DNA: TGTGCCAGCAGTTACTCGAGCCACACTGTCTATGGCTACACCTTC

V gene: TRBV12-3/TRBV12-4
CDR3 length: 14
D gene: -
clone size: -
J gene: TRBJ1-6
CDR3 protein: CASSLIGSNSPLHF
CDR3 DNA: TGTGCCAGCAGTTTAATAGGGTCTAATTCACCCCTCCACTTT